This T cell receptor (beta chain) emerged from a study of spatial heterogeneity in lung cancer. The CDR3 length is 15 residues. The junction had 8 bases not matched to a gene; V was cut back by 1 base and J by 7 bases. Single TCR cDNA molecules each had their own unique molecular identifier. Via MiXCR, TCRdb re-called the 5' RACE reads, giving one row per CDR3 protein. The sample contains tens of thousands of distinct CDR3 sequences, 8% of which appear only once. Time point indicated: sample taken at primary tumor resection. Material for sequencing was whole RNA from tumor, nontumor lung or frozen PBMC, left unsorted.

The material sequenced was PBMCs, taken at surgery. The clonotype originates from a male donor with early-stage non-small cell lung cancer. This chain connects TRBV12-3 or TRBV12-4 to TRBJ1-2, with 8 bases lining up with TRBD1. This CDR3 reads CASSLGTGRLSGYTF. Written as DNA, the CDR3 is TGTGCCAGCAGTTTAGGGACAGGGAGATTGTCTGGCTACACCTTC.